This T cell receptor beta chain is from a study of blood T cells in healthy people across ages. Study as a whole: Per every two T cells, about one barcoded beta molecule was captured by template switching.

The CDR3 has 14 amino acids. CDR1 and CDR2 from the germline V gene are ENHRY and SYGVKD. In regard to this clonotype: The antigen remains unidentified.

Alongside a J-beta primer mix, a sample-barcoded 5' primer served in a second PCR lasting roughly 7 to 12 cycles. Researchers report that a template-switch adaptor with 12 random nucleotides tagged each cDNA molecule. TCRdb fed the 5' RACE reads into MiXCR, producing one record per CDR3 protein. The sample yields hundreds of thousands of distinct CDR3 sequences, approximately 59% seen once. Regarding the study as a whole: More naive CD4+ cells and higher diversity were found in long-lived than in aged donors.

Individuals who donated were healthy Caucasians from Russia aged about 6 to 100. The sample taken for sequencing was blood. J is TRBJ2-5 and V is TRBV10-3, with 9 bases identical to TRBD1. The J call may be incorrect, as the DNA end agrees better with TRBJ2-7. The TCR sequence derives from a man in his 60s in good health. The CDR3: CAISPGQGPHEQYF. The CDR3 nucleotides are TGTGCCATCAGTCCCGGACAGGGGCCCCACGAGCAGTACTTC.